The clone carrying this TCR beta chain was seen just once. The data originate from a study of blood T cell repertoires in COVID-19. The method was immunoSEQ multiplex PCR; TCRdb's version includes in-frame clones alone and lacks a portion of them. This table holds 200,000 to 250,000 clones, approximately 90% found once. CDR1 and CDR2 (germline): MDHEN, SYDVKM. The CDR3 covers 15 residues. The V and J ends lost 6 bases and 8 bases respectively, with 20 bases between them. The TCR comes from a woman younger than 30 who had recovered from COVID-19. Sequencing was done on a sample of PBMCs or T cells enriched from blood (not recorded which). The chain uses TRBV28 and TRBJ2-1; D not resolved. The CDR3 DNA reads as TGTGCCAGCAGGGTCGGGTTAGCTCGTTTACATGAGCAGTTCTTC. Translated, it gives CASRVGLARLHEQFF.